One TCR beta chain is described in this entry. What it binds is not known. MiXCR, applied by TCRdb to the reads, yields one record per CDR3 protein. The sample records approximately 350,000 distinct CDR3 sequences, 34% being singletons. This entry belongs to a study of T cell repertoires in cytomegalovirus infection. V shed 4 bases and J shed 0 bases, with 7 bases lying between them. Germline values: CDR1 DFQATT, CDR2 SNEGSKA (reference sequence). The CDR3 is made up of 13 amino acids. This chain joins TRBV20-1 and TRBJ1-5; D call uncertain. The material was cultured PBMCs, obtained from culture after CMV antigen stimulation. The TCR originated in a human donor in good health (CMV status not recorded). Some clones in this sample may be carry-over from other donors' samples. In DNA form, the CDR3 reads TGCAGTGCTAATGCAGATAGCAATCAGCCCCAGCATTTT. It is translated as CSANADSNQPQHF.